This T cell receptor beta chain was retrieved from a study of blood T cell repertoires in COVID-19. In the study overall: The United States, Italy and Spain provided the acute and convalescent COVID-19 samples. Sample material is recorded as cDNA or gDNA derived from T cells, B-cell-depleted T cells, or PBMCs.

This clone was seen a few times. V lost 3 bases to trimming and J lost 3 bases, with 8 bases between them. This CDR3 spans 13 amino acids. Germline assignment: CDR1 LNHDA and CDR2 SQIVND (reference sequence). Authors' methods: The assay estimated nucleated cells by amplifying reference gene primers. Repertoires were generated with immunoSEQ multiplex PCR, while TCRdb's copy carries only in-frame clones and drops some. For V, J and clone size, that table is used; D and trimming come from the DNA. The sample has 290,000 or so clones, approximately 86% seen once. The TCR sequence derives from a man aged 18 to 35 with active or convalescent COVID-19. The gene calls are TRBV19 and TRBJ1-1, with D possibly TRBD1 on 6 matching bases. Sequenced material: peripheral blood. CDR3 sequence (DNA): TGTGCCAGTAGTATGGACAGATACACTGAAGCTTTCTTT. It yields the protein CASSMDRYTEAFF.